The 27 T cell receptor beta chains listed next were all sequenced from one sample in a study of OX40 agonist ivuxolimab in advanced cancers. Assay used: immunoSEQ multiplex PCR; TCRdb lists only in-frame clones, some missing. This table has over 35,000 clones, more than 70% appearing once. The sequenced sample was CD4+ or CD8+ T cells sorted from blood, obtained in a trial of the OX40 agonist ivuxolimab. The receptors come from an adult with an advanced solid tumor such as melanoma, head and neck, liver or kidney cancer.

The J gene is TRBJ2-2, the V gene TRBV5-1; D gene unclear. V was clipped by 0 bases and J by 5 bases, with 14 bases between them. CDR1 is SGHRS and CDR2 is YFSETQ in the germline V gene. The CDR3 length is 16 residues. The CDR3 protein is CASSLESGLRTGELFF. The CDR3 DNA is TGCGCCAGCAGCTTGGAATCAGGCTTGCGGACCGGGGAGCTGTTTTTT.

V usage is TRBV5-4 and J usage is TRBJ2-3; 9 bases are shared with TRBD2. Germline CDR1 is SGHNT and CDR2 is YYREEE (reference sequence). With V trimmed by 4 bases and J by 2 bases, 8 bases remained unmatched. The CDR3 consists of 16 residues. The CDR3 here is CASSPRLAGVTDTQYF. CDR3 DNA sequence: TGTGCCAGCAGCCCCCGCTTAGCGGGGGTCACAGATACGCAGTATTTT.

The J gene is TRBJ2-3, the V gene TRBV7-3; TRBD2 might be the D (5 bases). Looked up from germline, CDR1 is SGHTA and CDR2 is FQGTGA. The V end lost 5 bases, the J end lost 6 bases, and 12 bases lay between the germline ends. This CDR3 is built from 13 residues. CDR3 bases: TGTGCCAGCAGCCTGCTCGGGGTGGATACGCAGTATTTT. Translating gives CASSLLGVDTQYF.

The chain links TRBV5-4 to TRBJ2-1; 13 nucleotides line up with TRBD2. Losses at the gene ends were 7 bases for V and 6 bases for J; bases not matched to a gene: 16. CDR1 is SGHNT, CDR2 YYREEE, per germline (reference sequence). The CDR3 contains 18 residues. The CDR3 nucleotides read TGTGCCAGCGCCCCGACTAGCGGGGGGTCTGCTTTCATCAATGAGCAGTTCTTC. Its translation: CASAPTSGGSAFINEQFF.

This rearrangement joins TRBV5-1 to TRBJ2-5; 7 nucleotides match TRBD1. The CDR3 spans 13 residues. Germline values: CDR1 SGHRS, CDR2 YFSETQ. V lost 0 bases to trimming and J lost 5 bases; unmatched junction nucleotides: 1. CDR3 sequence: CASSLGGGETQYF. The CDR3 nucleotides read TGCGCCAGCAGCTTGGGAGGGGGCGAGACCCAGTACTTC.

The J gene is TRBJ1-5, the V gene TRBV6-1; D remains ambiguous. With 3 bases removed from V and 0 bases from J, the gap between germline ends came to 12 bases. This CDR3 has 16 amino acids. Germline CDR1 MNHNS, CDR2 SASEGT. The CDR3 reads CASSDGGWTSNQPQHF. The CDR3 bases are TGTGCCAGCAGTGATGGCGGGTGGACTAGCAATCAGCCCCAGCATTTT.

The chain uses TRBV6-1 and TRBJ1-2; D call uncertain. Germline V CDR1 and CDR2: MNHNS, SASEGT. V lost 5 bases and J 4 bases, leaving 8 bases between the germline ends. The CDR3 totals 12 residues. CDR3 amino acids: CASSSTGYGYTF. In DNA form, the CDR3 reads TGTGCCAGCAGTTCGACGGGCTATGGCTACACCTTC.

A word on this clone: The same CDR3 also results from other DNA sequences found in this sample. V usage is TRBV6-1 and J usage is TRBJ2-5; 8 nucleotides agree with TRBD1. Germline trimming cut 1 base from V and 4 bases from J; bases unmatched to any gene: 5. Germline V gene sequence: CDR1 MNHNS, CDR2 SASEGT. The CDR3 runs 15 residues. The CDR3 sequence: CASSEVGTGRETQYF. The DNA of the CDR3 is TGTGCCAGCAGTGAAGTGGGGACAGGACGAGAGACCCAGTACTTC.

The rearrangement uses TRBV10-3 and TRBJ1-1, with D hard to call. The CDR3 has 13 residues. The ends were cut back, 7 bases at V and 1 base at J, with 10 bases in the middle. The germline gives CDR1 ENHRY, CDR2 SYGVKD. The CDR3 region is CAINNQGNTEAFF. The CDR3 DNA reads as TGTGCCATCAATAACCAAGGGAACACTGAAGCTTTCTTT.

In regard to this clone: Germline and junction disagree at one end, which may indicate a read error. The CDR3 DNA is TGTGCCAGCAGCCGTTTGTATGGGCGCAGTACCAATCAACCCCAGCATTTT. Translation gives CASSRLYGRSTNQPQHF. The J gene is TRBJ1-5, the V gene TRBV5-8; D is undetermined. Germline V lookup: CDR1 SGHTS, CDR2 YDEGEE. This CDR3 region has 17 residues.

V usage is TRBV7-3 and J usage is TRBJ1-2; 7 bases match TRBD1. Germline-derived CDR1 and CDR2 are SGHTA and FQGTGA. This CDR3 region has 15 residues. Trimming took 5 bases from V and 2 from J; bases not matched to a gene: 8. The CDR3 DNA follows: TGTGCCAGCAGCCTAGGGATAGGGGGCAACTATGGCTACACCTTC. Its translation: CASSLGIGGNYGYTF.

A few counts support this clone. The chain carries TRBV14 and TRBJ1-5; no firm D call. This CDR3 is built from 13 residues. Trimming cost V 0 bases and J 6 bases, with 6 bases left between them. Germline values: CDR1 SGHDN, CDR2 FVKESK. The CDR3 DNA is TGTGCCAGCAGCCAAGATCCGAGTCAGCCCCAGCATTTT. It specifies CASSQDPSQPQHF.

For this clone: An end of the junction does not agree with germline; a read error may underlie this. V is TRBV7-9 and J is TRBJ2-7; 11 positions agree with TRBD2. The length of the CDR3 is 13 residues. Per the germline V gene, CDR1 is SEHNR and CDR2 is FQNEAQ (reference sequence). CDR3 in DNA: TGTGCCACCAGCTTAGCGGGGGGGAACGAGCAGTACTTC. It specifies CATSLAGGNEQYF.

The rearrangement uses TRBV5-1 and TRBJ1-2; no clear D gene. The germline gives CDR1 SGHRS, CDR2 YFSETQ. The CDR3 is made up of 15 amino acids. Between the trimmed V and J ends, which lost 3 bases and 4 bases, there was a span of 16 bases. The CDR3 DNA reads TGCGCCAGCAGCTCGGGTGGAGGAACCACCTATGGCTACACCTTC. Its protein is CASSSGGGTTYGYTF. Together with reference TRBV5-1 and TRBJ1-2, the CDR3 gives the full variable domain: KAGVTQTPRYLIKTRGQQVTLSCSPISGHRSVSWYQQTPGQGLQFLFEYFSETQRNKGNFPGRFSGRQFSNSRSEMNVSTLELGDSALYLCASSSGGGTTYGYTFGSGTRLTVV.

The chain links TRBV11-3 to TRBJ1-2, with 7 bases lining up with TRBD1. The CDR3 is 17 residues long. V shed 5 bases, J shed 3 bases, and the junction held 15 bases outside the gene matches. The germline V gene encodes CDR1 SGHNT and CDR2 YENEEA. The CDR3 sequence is CASSQSGGGDLDYGYTF. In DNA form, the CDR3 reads TGTGCCAGCAGCCAGTCGGGAGGGGGCGACCTTGACTATGGCTACACCTTC.

CDR3 in amino acids: CASSYSGQGQQYF. The CDR3 region has the DNA TGTGCCAGCAGTTACTCGGGGCAGGGCCAGCAGTACTTC. The chain employs TRBV6-5 and TRBJ2-7; a possible D gene is TRBD1 (5 bases). Trimming took 0 bases from V and 8 from J, leaving 11 bases between them. Germline loops: CDR1 MNHEY, CDR2 SVGAGI. The CDR3 is made up of 13 amino acids.

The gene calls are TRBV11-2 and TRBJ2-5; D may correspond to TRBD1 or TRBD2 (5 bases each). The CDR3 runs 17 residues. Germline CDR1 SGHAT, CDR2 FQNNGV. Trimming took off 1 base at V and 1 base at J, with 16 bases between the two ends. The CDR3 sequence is CASSLGAGRGGQETQYF. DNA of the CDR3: TGTGCCAGCAGCTTAGGGGCGGGTCGGGGCGGCCAAGAGACCCAGTACTTC.

The chain's CDR3 is CASWAGYYGYTF. CDR3 DNA sequence: TGTGCCAGCTGGGCAGGCTACTATGGCTACACCTTC. The chain links TRBV6-5 to TRBJ1-2; D remains unclear. This CDR3 comprises 12 residues. Germline V gene lookup returns CDR1 MNHEY and CDR2 SVGAGI. Trimming removed 8 bases at V and 3 bases at J, with 10 bases between.

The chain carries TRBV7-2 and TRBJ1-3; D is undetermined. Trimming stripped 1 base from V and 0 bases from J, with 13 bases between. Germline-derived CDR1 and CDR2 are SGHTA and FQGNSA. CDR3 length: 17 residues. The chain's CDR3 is CASSLESAVTSGNTIYF. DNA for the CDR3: TGTGCCAGCAGCTTAGAGTCGGCGGTTACCTCTGGAAACACCATATATTTT.

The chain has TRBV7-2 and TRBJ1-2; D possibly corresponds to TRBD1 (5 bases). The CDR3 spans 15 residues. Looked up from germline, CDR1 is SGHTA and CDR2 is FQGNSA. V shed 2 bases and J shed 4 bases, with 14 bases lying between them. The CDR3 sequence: CASSLSPGKSYGYTF. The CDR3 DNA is TGTGCCAGCAGCTTAAGTCCAGGGAAAAGCTATGGCTACACCTTC.

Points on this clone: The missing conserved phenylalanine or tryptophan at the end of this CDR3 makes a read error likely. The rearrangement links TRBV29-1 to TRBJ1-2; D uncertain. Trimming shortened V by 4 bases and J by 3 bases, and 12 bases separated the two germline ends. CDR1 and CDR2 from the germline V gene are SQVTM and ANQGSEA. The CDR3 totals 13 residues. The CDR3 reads CSVAEGWDYGYTL. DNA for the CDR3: TGCAGCGTTGCAGAGGGCTGGGACTATGGCTACACCCTC.

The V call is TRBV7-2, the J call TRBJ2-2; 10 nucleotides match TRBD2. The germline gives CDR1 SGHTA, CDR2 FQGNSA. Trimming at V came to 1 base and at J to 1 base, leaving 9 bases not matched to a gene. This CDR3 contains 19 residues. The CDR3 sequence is CASSLEPPLAGRNTGELFF. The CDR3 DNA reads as TGTGCCAGCAGCTTAGAACCCCCACTAGCGGGGCGGAACACCGGGGAGCTGTTTTTT.

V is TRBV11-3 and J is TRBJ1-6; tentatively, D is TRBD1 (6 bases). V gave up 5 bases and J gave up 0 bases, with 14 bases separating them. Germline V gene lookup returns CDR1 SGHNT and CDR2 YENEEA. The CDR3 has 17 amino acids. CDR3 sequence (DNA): TGTGCCAGCAGCCGGAGACAGGCTGGCTCCTATAATTCACCCCTCCACTTT. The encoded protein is CASSRRQAGSYNSPLHF. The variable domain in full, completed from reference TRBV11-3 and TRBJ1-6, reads EAGVVQSPRYKIIEKKQPVAFWCNPISGHNTLYWYLQNLGQGPELLIRYENEEAVDDSQLPKDRFSAERLKGVDSTLKIQPAELGDSAVYLCASSRRQAGSYNSPLHFGNGTRLTVT.

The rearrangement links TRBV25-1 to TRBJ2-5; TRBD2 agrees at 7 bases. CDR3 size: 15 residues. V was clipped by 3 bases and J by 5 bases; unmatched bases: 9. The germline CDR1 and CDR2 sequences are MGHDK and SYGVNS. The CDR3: CASSDIREGKETQYF. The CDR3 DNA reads TGTGCCAGCAGTGACATAAGGGAGGGTAAGGAGACCCAGTACTTC.

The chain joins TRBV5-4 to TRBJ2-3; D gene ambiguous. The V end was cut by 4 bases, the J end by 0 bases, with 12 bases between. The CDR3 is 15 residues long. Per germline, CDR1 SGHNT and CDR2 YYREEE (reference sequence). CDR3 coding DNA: TGTGCCAGCAGCCGGTCTCGGGCTAGCACAGATACGCAGTATTTT. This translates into CASSRSRASTDTQYF. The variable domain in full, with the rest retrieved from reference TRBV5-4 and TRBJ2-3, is ETGVTQSPTHLIKTRGQQVTLRCSSQSGHNTVSWYQQALGQGPQFIFQYYREEENGRGNFPPRFSGLQFPNYSSELNVNALELDDSALYLCASSRSRASTDTQYFGPGTRLTVL.

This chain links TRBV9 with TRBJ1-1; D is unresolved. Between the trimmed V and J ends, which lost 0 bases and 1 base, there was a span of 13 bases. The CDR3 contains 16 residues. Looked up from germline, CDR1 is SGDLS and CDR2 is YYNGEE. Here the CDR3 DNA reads TGTGCCAGCAGCGTAGATTTCCGGCGGGGGAACACTGAAGCTTTCTTT. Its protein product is CASSVDFRRGNTEAFF. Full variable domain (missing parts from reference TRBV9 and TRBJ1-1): DSGVTQTPKHLITATGQRVTLRCSPRSGDLSVYWYQQSLDQGLQFLIQYYNGEERAKGNILERFSAQQFPDLHSELNLSSLELGDSALYFCASSVDFRRGNTEAFFGQGTRLTVV.

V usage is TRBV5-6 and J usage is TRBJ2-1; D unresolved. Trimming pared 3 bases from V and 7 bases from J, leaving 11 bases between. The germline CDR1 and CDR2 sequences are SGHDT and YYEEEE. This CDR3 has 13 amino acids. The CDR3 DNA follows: TGTGCCAGCAGCTCCGGGTACTTTAATGAGCAGTTCTTC. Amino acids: CASSSGYFNEQFF.